This T cell receptor (beta chain) is drawn from a study of breast tumors, draining lymph nodes, adjacent tissues (TCRdb year 2016). Notes on the research overall: TCR beta repertoires were compared across tumor, adjacent nontumor tissue and axillary lymph nodes obtained from breast cancer patients. In human breast cancer, the study set out to evaluate how tumor, surrounding tissue and draining lymph node repertoires relate to one another and whether T cells may move between these sites.

What the work shows at the level of the full study, not this receptor alone: The conclusion that tumor T cells originate in lymph nodes was presented as consistent with a hypothesis rather than as directly demonstrated. The data were considered consistent with most tumor T cells being derived from the lymph node and subsequently expanding within tumor tissue. Tumor T-cell repertoires showed less diversity than lymph node repertoires and more diversity than nontumor tissue repertoires, and tumor T-cell repertoires showed preferential V and J gene usage. The similarity between tumor and nontumor tissue repertoires was significantly greater in luminal-like breast cancer than in basal-like breast cancer.

Note on this clonotype: Its antigen is unknown. One base away there is no much larger clone; base qualities are not given.

Lymph node samples came from the axillary draining lymph nodes of breast cancer patients. The CDR3 runs 14 residues from the cysteine to the phenylalanine. Only the CDR3 part of the read is kept: 42 bases, read in frame from the first base. Per the germline V gene (reference sequence), LNHDA is the CDR1 and SQIVND is the CDR2. The V end loses 10 bases and the J end loses 13 bases, and a stretch of 23 bases separates them. This sample was sequenced with an Illumina HiSeq 2000. Multiplex PCR amplification was used to generate the TCR beta chain libraries. High-throughput sequencing was used to analyze the amplified TCR beta chain products. TCRdb took the public reads, trimmed them with fastp at Q25, ran MiXCR for clone calling and kept in-frame beta chains. Rows are unified per CDR3 protein, each entry keeping the most common DNA and genes. The sample table records about 150,000 distinct CDR3 sequences; roughly 33% of these occur just once. The ten largest clones take up about 2.5% of the sample.

The sample taken for sequencing was axillary lymph node tissue. The V and J genes are TRBV19 and TRBJ1-6; a confident D gene designation cannot be given. This clonotype originated in a female donor with breast cancer. Some clones in this sample may be carry-over from other donors' samples. The CDR3 region: CATCPASIIHPLHF. The nucleotide sequence reads TGTGCCACCTGCCCCGCAAGTATAATTCACCCCCTCCACTTT.